This is a list of T cell receptor beta chains from one sample in a study of cytotoxic CD8 clonotypes in ibrutinib-treated CLL. The method was immunoSEQ multiplex PCR; TCRdb's version includes in-frame clones alone and lacks a portion of them. The top ten hold roughly a quarter of the sample, which has about 60,000 clones, 50% to 70% seen once. Sequencing was performed on PBMCs, taken at disease progression, from a patient treated with ibrutinib. The receptor set was obtained from a human donor with chronic lymphocytic leukemia. Each CDR3 is given with its conserved first and last residue. D genes are given only for firm matches. Only some rows state a clone size, as once, few, many or a class for expanded clones.

v_call: TRBV4-2
d_call: TRBD2
clone_size: -
j_call: TRBJ2-3
cdr3_aa: CASSQDIISGTSGGATDTQYF
cdr3_nt: TGTGCCAGCAGCCAAGATATTATTTCCGGGACTAGCGGGGGGGCGACAGATACGCAGTATTTT

v_call: TRBV4-1
d_call: TRBD2
clone_size: -
j_call: TRBJ2-1
cdr3_aa: CASSSLAGAIDEQFF
cdr3_nt: TGCGCCAGCAGCTCACTAGCGGGAGCTATCGATGAGCAGTTCTTC

v_call: TRBV5-1
d_call: TRBD1
clone_size: few
j_call: TRBJ1-2
cdr3_aa: CASSRGTGLNYGYTF
cdr3_nt: TGCGCCAGCAGCCGGGGGACAGGTTTAAACTATGGCTACACCTTC

v_call: TRBV12-1
d_call: -
clone_size: few
j_call: TRBJ1-4
cdr3_aa: CASSYDTEKLFF
cdr3_nt: TGTGCCAGCAGCTATGACACCGAAAAACTGTTTTTT

v_call: TRBV4-3
d_call: TRBD2
clone_size: -
j_call: TRBJ2-7
cdr3_aa: CASSQGRLAGDEQYF
cdr3_nt: TGCGCCAGCAGCCAGGGGAGACTAGCGGGAGACGAGCAGTACTTC

v_call: TRBV7-9
d_call: -
clone_size: few
j_call: TRBJ2-7
cdr3_aa: CASSFPGGYEQYF
cdr3_nt: TGTGCCAGCAGCTTCCCTGGGGGGTACGAGCAGTACTTC

v_call: TRBV27
d_call: -
clone_size: -
j_call: TRBJ1-1
cdr3_aa: CASSLAGTGTEAFF
cdr3_nt: TGTGCCAGCAGTTTAGCAGGGACGGGCACTGAAGCTTTCTTT

v_call: TRBV5-6
d_call: -
clone_size: -
j_call: TRBJ2-7
cdr3_aa: CASSLDTWPYEQYF
cdr3_nt: TGTGCCAGCAGCTTGGATACCTGGCCCTACGAGCAGTACTTC

v_call: TRBV11-3
d_call: -
clone_size: once
j_call: TRBJ2-2
cdr3_aa: CASSLAGTNTGELFF
cdr3_nt: TGTGCCAGCAGCTTAGCGGGAACGAACACCGGGGAGCTGTTTTTT

v_call: TRBV6-5
d_call: -
clone_size: once
j_call: TRBJ2-7
cdr3_aa: CASRVDEQYF
cdr3_nt: TGTGCCAGCAGGGTCGACGAGCAGTACTTC

v_call: TRBV6-5
d_call: -
clone_size: -
j_call: TRBJ2-7
cdr3_aa: CASSYLGLSYEQYF
cdr3_nt: TGTGCCAGCAGTTACCTCGGGTTATCCTACGAGCAGTACTTC

v_call: TRBV30
d_call: -
clone_size: few
j_call: TRBJ2-5
cdr3_aa: CAWRPGGETQYF
cdr3_nt: TGTGCCTGGCGACCAGGCGGGGAGACCCAGTACTTC

v_call: TRBV30
d_call: -
clone_size: -
j_call: TRBJ2-4
cdr3_aa: CAWSLRRRDIQYF
cdr3_nt: TGTGCCTGGAGTTTAAGACGGCGGGACATTCAGTACTTC

v_call: TRBV11-2
d_call: TRBD1
clone_size: -
j_call: TRBJ1-1
cdr3_aa: CASSSDRDMEAFF
cdr3_nt: TGTGCCAGCAGCTCTGACAGGGATATGGAAGCTTTCTTT

v_call: TRBV7-2
d_call: -
clone_size: -
j_call: TRBJ1-1
cdr3_aa: CASSIQRTVNTEAFF
cdr3_nt: TGTGCCAGCAGTATTCAGCGGACAGTGAACACTGAAGCTTTCTTT

v_call: TRBV14
d_call: -
clone_size: few
j_call: TRBJ2-6
cdr3_aa: CASSHQLGGANVLTF
cdr3_nt: TGTGCCAGCAGCCACCAATTGGGGGGGGCCAACGTCCTGACTTTC

v_call: TRBV19
d_call: TRBD2
clone_size: -
j_call: TRBJ2-1
cdr3_aa: CASRELAGEGNEQFF
cdr3_nt: TGTGCCAGTAGAGAACTAGCGGGAGAAGGGAATGAGCAGTTCTTC

v_call: TRBV7-3
d_call: -
clone_size: few
j_call: TRBJ2-1
cdr3_aa: CASRVDSYNEQFF
cdr3_nt: TGTGCCAGCAGGGTTGACAGTTACAATGAGCAGTTCTTC

v_call: TRBV28
d_call: -
clone_size: -
j_call: TRBJ1-5
cdr3_aa: CASSWAGTSNQPQHF
cdr3_nt: TGTGCCAGCAGTTGGGCGGGGACGAGCAATCAGCCCCAGCATTTT

v_call: TRBV6-5
d_call: -
clone_size: few
j_call: TRBJ1-5
cdr3_aa: CASSYSGANQPQHF
cdr3_nt: TGTGCCAGCAGTTACTCCGGGGCCAATCAGCCCCAGCATTTT

v_call: TRBV9
d_call: TRBD2
clone_size: -
j_call: TRBJ2-3
cdr3_aa: CASTESGGSTDTQYF
cdr3_nt: TGTGCCAGCACCGAAAGCGGGGGAAGCACAGATACGCAGTATTTT

v_call: TRBV27
d_call: -
clone_size: -
j_call: TRBJ1-1
cdr3_aa: CASSPRTEMNTEAFF
cdr3_nt: TGTGCCAGCAGTCCCAGGACAGAAATGAACACTGAAGCTTTCTTT

v_call: TRBV19
d_call: TRBD2
clone_size: -
j_call: TRBJ2-1
cdr3_aa: CASSGLAGVKQFF
cdr3_nt: TGTGCCAGTAGTGGACTAGCGGGGGTGAAGCAGTTCTTC

v_call: TRBV4-1
d_call: -
clone_size: -
j_call: TRBJ2-5
cdr3_aa: CASSQDARGPETQYF
cdr3_nt: TGCGCCAGCAGCCAAGATGCCCGGGGGCCAGAGACCCAGTACTTC